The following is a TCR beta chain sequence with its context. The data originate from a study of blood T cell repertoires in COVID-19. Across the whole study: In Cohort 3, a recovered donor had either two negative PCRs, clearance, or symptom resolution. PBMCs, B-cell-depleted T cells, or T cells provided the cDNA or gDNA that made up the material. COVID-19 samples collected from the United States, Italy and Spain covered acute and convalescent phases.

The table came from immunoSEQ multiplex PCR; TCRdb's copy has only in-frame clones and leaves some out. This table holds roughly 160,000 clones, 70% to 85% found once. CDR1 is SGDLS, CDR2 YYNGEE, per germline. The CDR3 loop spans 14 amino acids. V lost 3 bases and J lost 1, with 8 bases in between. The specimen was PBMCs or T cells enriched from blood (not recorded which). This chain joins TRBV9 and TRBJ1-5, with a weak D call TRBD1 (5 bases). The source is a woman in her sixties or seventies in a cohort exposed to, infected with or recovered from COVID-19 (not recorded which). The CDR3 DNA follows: TGTGCCAGCAGCGAAGGGGTAAGCAATCAGCCCCAGCATTTT. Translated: CASSEGVSNQPQHF.